This section outlines one T cell receptor beta chain sequence together with its context. The antigen is undetermined. This sample was included in a study of OX40 agonist ivuxolimab in advanced cancers. About the study: Six ivuxolimab dose levels, 0.01 to 10 mg/kg, were given intravenously every 2 weeks. Partial responses occurred in Three dose-escalation patients, one with hepatocellular carcinoma and two with cutaneous melanoma. Patients were approximately 80% male with ages roughly 20 to 90, mean approximately 55. The study, taken as a whole, reports: CD4+ and CD8+ T cells in blood underwent clonal expansion by week 6 at 0.1 to 3.0 mg/kg.

Generated by immunoSEQ multiplex PCR, the TCRdb table keeps only in-frame clones and is missing some. This sample has approximately 20,000 clones, with about 77% found just once. V was cut by 5 bases and J by 3 bases, with 13 bases left in between. The CDR3 consists of 14 residues. CDR1 and CDR2 from the germline V gene are MNHNY and SVGAGI (reference sequence). Sequencing used CD4+ or CD8+ T cells sorted from blood, obtained in a trial of the OX40 agonist ivuxolimab. The gene calls are TRBV6-6 and TRBJ1-2; D remains unclear. The sequence came from an adult with an advanced solid tumor such as melanoma, head and neck, liver or kidney cancer. In DNA form, the CDR3 reads TGTGCCAGCAGTCCCACTTCCGAGTACTATGGCTACACCTTC. This encodes CASSPTSEYYGYTF.